This T cell receptor (beta chain) appears in the sequencing data of a study of blood T cells in healthy people across ages. PCR was performed a second time for roughly 6 to 12 cycles using a sample-barcoded 5' primer and a J-beta primer mix. TCRdb itself ran the 5' RACE reads through MiXCR, one entry per CDR3 protein. The sample consists of roughly 1.5 million distinct CDR3 sequences, about 45% of them appearing once. V shed 3 bases and J shed 0 bases, with 5 bases lying between them. Germline CDR1 is LGHNA and CDR2 is YSLEER. The CDR3 extends over 13 amino acids. The sequencing input was blood. The TCR sequence derives from a woman aged 18-35 years in good health. The chain combines TRBV4-3 with TRBJ1-2; no reliable D call. CDR3 in amino acids: CASSQWANYGYTF. The CDR3 DNA is TGCGCCAGCAGCCAGTGGGCTAACTATGGCTACACCTTC.